A selection of T cell receptor beta chains follows, all from one sample in a study of blood T cells in healthy people across ages. TCRdb recomputed calls from the 5' RACE reads with MiXCR, one row per CDR3 protein. The data contain 2 million or so distinct CDR3 sequences, around half of them seen just once; the ten biggest clones take up more than 2%. The sequencing sample was made of blood. Source of these receptors: a woman aged 40-49 years in good health. CDR3s include the opening cysteine and the closing phenylalanine or tryptophan. D genes are given only for firm matches. Only some rows state a clone size, as once, few, many or a class for expanded clones.

j_gene: TRBJ2-1; v_gene: TRBV27; d_gene: TRBD2; abundance: few; CDR3aa: CASSLSDGRGGSYNEQFF; CDR3nt: TGTGCCAGCAGTTTATCGGACGGGCGGGGGGGCTCCTACAATGAGCAGTTCTTC
j_gene: TRBJ1-2; v_gene: TRBV6-2/TRBV6-3; d_gene: .; abundance: .; CDR3aa: CASGDKSYYGYTF; CDR3nt: TGTGCTTCCGGGGACAAGTCATACTATGGCTACACCTTC
j_gene: TRBJ2-1; v_gene: TRBV20-1; d_gene: .; abundance: .; CDR3aa: CSARDGNEQFF; CDR3nt: TGCAGTGCTAGAGATGGGAATGAGCAGTTCTTC
j_gene: TRBJ1-2; v_gene: TRBV3-1; d_gene: .; abundance: .; CDR3aa: CASSQGPVANYGYTF; CDR3nt: TGTGCCAGCAGCCAAGGGCCGGTCGCCAACTATGGCTACACCTTC
j_gene: TRBJ1-1; v_gene: TRBV7-2; d_gene: .; abundance: .; CDR3aa: CASSLSGGRTEAFF; CDR3nt: TGTGCCAGCAGCCTCTCGGGGGGGAGGACTGAAGCTTTCTTT
j_gene: TRBJ2-7; v_gene: TRBV6-1; d_gene: TRBD1; abundance: .; CDR3aa: CASSAFRDRAVYEQYF; CDR3nt: TGTGCCAGCAGTGCGTTCCGGGACAGGGCAGTCTACGAGCAGTACTTC
j_gene: TRBJ1-2; v_gene: TRBV3-1; d_gene: .; abundance: few; CDR3aa: CASSQGLRGGNYGYTF; CDR3nt: TGTGCCAGCAGCCAAGGCCTCAGAGGGGGGAACTATGGCTACACCTTC
j_gene: TRBJ2-5; v_gene: TRBV29-1; d_gene: .; abundance: .; CDR3aa: CSVEGGGSETQYF; CDR3nt: TGCAGCGTTGAGGGAGGGGGCAGTGAGACCCAGTACTTC
j_gene: TRBJ2-3; v_gene: TRBV20-1; d_gene: TRBD2; abundance: .; CDR3aa: CSASGGVPQYF; CDR3nt: TGCAGTGCTAGCGGGGGGGTTCCGCAGTATTTT
j_gene: TRBJ2-1; v_gene: TRBV7-2; d_gene: TRBD2; abundance: .; CDR3aa: CASSSALAGGLLQETQFF; CDR3nt: TGTGCCAGCAGCTCCGCACTAGCGGGGGGACTTCTACAAGAGACCCAGTTCTTC
j_gene: TRBJ2-7; v_gene: TRBV6-1; d_gene: .; abundance: many; CDR3aa: CASSERRQALSHEQYF; CDR3nt: TGTGCCAGCAGTGAACGGAGACAGGCCCTAAGCCACGAGCAGTACTTC
j_gene: TRBJ2-3; v_gene: TRBV28; d_gene: TRBD2; abundance: few; CDR3aa: CASRRGGGTGGFLNTDTQYF; CDR3nt: TGTGCCAGCAGAAGAGGCGGCGGAACGGGGGGGTTTTTGAACACAGATACGCAGTATTTT
j_gene: TRBJ2-7; v_gene: TRBV6-1; d_gene: .; abundance: .; CDR3aa: CASSLEGNRNEQYF; CDR3nt: TGTGCCAGCAGCCTGGAGGGGAATCGCAATGAGCAGTACTTC
j_gene: TRBJ2-1; v_gene: TRBV20-1; d_gene: .; abundance: few; CDR3aa: CSAIPTRDEQFF; CDR3nt: TGCAGTGCTATACCGACACGCGATGAGCAGTTCTTC
j_gene: TRBJ2-3; v_gene: TRBV20-1; d_gene: .; abundance: few; CDR3aa: CSAQEKPPADTQYF; CDR3nt: TGCAGTGCTCAGGAGAAACCACCAGCAGATACGCAGTATTTT
j_gene: TRBJ2-3; v_gene: TRBV15; d_gene: .; abundance: few; CDR3aa: CATSRGASSSTDTQYF; CDR3nt: TGTGCCACCAGCAGAGGGGCTAGCTCAAGCACAGATACGCAGTATTTT
j_gene: TRBJ1-2; v_gene: TRBV7-9; d_gene: .; abundance: .; CDR3aa: CASTLSTYGYTF; CDR3nt: TGTGCCAGCACCCTTAGCACCTATGGCTACACCTTC
j_gene: TRBJ2-4; v_gene: TRBV4-3; d_gene: .; abundance: .; CDR3aa: CASSQDSTGFPGAKNIQYF; CDR3nt: TGCGCCAGCAGCCAAGATTCAACGGGGTTCCCTGGGGCCAAAAACATTCAGTACTTC
j_gene: TRBJ2-5; v_gene: TRBV7-2; d_gene: TRBD2; abundance: .; CDR3aa: CASSTRARGGRQETQYF; CDR3nt: TGTGCCAGCAGCACTAGGGCGCGGGGGGGCCGTCAAGAGACCCAGTACTTC
j_gene: TRBJ2-5; v_gene: TRBV20-1; d_gene: .; abundance: .; CDR3aa: CSARELTGRGETQYF; CDR3nt: TGCAGTGCTAGAGAACTGACAGGTCGGGGAGAGACCCAGTACTTC
j_gene: TRBJ2-3; v_gene: TRBV10-3; d_gene: .; abundance: .; CDR3aa: CAISDLGRWSEADTQYF; CDR3nt: TGTGCCATCAGTGATTTGGGCAGGTGGTCGGAAGCAGATACGCAGTATTTT
j_gene: TRBJ2-7; v_gene: TRBV11-1; d_gene: TRBD2; abundance: once; CDR3aa: CASSLEGLAGFNEQYF; CDR3nt: TGTGCCAGCAGCTTAGAGGGACTAGCGGGGTTCAATGAGCAGTACTTC
j_gene: TRBJ2-7; v_gene: TRBV27; d_gene: .; abundance: .; CDR3aa: CASSFRENYEQYF; CDR3nt: TGTGCCAGCAGTTTCAGGGAGAACTACGAGCAGTACTTC
j_gene: TRBJ1-4; v_gene: TRBV7-2; d_gene: .; abundance: .; CDR3aa: CASSSTGPNEKLFF; CDR3nt: TGTGCCAGCAGTTCGACGGGGCCTAATGAAAAACTGTTTTTT
j_gene: TRBJ2-1; v_gene: TRBV29-1; d_gene: TRBD2; abundance: .; CDR3aa: CSVAGGSEQFF; CDR3nt: TGCAGCGTAGCGGGAGGAAGTGAGCAGTTCTTC
j_gene: TRBJ2-5; v_gene: TRBV2; d_gene: TRBD1; abundance: .; CDR3aa: CASSDITPGGTQYF; CDR3nt: TGTGCCAGCAGTGACATAACCCCAGGGGGGACCCAGTACTTC
j_gene: TRBJ2-3; v_gene: TRBV4-1; d_gene: TRBD2; abundance: .; CDR3aa: CASSQASGGITDTQYF; CDR3nt: TGCGCCAGCAGCCAAGCTAGCGGGGGCATCACAGATACGCAGTATTTT
j_gene: TRBJ1-1; v_gene: TRBV9; d_gene: .; abundance: .; CDR3aa: CASSPEGVGGTEAFF; CDR3nt: TGTGCCAGCAGCCCGGAGGGAGTGGGGGGCACTGAAGCTTTCTTT
j_gene: TRBJ2-1; v_gene: TRBV20-1; d_gene: TRBD2; abundance: .; CDR3aa: CSARQSGGFGREQFF; CDR3nt: TGCAGTGCTAGACAAAGCGGGGGGTTTGGTCGGGAGCAGTTCTTC
j_gene: TRBJ2-1; v_gene: TRBV20-1; d_gene: TRBD2; abundance: .; CDR3aa: CSARLAGGRFGQFF; CDR3nt: TGCAGTGCTAGACTAGCGGGGGGGAGGTTTGGGCAGTTCTTC